A selection of T cell receptor beta chains follows, all from one sample in a study of blood T cell repertoires in COVID-19. Using immunoSEQ multiplex PCR, the repertoire was profiled, and TCRdb retains in-frame clones only, with some absent. This table holds roughly 180,000 clones, 70% to 80% found once. Sequencing input: peripheral blood. These receptors were collected from a woman between 55 and 75 years old with COVID-19, enrolled during active disease. CDR3s include the opening cysteine and the closing phenylalanine or tryptophan. The D gene is left open where the match is weak. Only some rows state a clone size, as once, few, many or a class for expanded clones.

size: NA; V: TRBV11-3; D: TRBD2; J: TRBJ2-1; CDR3: CASSSRGLAGAYNEQFF; DNA: TGTGCCAGCAGCTCAAGGGGACTAGCGGGGGCTTACAATGAGCAGTTCTTC
size: few; V: TRBV4-2; D: TRBD1; J: TRBJ1-1; CDR3: CASSQGDSKNTEAFF; DNA: TGTGCCAGCAGCCAAGGGGACAGTAAGAACACTGAAGCTTTCTTT
size: NA; V: TRBV6-5; D: TRBD1; J: TRBJ1-6; CDR3: CASRYDRVGSPLHF; DNA: TGTGCCAGCAGGTACGACAGGGTCGGATCACCCCTCCACTTT
size: once; V: TRBV28; D: NA; J: TRBJ2-5; CDR3: CASSSETQYF; DNA: TGTGCCAGCAGTTCTGAGACCCAGTACTTC
size: NA; V: TRBV7-6; D: NA; J: TRBJ2-7; CDR3: CASRTGNYEQYF; DNA: TGTGCCAGCAGGACAGGAAACTACGAGCAGTACTTC
size: once; V: TRBV2; D: NA; J: TRBJ1-5; CDR3: CASSGTSHSNQPQHF; DNA: TGTGCCAGCAGTGGGACAAGCCATAGCAATCAGCCCCAGCATTTT
size: NA; V: TRBV10-3; D: TRBD1; J: TRBJ1-6; CDR3: CAISAQGRDSPLHF; DNA: TGTGCCATCAGTGCACAGGGGCGAGATTCACCCCTCCACTTT
size: NA; V: TRBV5-4; D: TRBD1; J: TRBJ1-3; CDR3: CASSLGDRRSGNTIYF; DNA: TGTGCCAGCAGCTTGGGGGACAGACGCTCTGGAAACACCATATATTTT
size: NA; V: TRBV7-8; D: NA; J: TRBJ1-5; CDR3: CASSGTGSNSNQPQHF; DNA: TGTGCCAGCAGCGGCACAGGGTCTAATAGCAATCAGCCCCAGCATTTT
size: NA; V: TRBV4-2; D: NA; J: TRBJ1-2; CDR3: CASSQNQGLANYGYTF; DNA: TGTGCCAGCAGCCAAAATCAGGGTCTAGCTAACTATGGCTACACCTTC
size: NA; V: TRBV12-5; D: TRBD2; J: TRBJ2-3; CDR3: CASGLVSGSGRNTQYF; DNA: TGTGCTAGTGGTTTGGTAAGCGGTAGCGGGAGGAATACGCAGTATTTT
size: NA; V: TRBV6-5; D: NA; J: TRBJ2-1; CDR3: CASSYAGWEIDNEQFF; DNA: TGTGCCAGCAGTTACGCGGGGTGGGAGATTGACAATGAGCAGTTCTTC
size: NA; V: TRBV7-3; D: TRBD1; J: TRBJ1-3; CDR3: CASSSTGGSGNTIYF; DNA: TGTGCCAGCAGCTCCACAGGGGGCTCTGGAAACACCATATATTTT
size: NA; V: TRBV29-1; D: TRBD2; J: TRBJ2-1; CDR3: CSVAGTSGSGSYNEQFF; DNA: TGCAGCGTTGCAGGGACTAGCGGGAGTGGGTCTTACAATGAGCAGTTCTTC
size: NA; V: TRBV2; D: NA; J: TRBJ1-1; CDR3: CASSERAGENTEAFF; DNA: TGTGCCAGCAGTGAACGGGCAGGGGAGAACACTGAAGCTTTCTTT